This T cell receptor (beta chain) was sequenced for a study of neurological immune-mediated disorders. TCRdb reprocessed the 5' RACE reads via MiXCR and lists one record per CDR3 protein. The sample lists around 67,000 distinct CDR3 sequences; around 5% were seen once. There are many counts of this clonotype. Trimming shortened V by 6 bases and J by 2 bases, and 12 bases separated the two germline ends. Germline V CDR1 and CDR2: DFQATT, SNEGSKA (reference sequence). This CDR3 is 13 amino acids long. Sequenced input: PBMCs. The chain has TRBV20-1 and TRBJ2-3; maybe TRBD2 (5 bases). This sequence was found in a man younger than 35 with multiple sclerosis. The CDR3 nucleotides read TGCAGTGCCCCAGCGGAGTCCACAGATACGCAGTATTTT. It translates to CSAPAESTDTQYF.